The rows below give T cell receptor beta chains drawn from one sample of a study of blood T cell repertoires in COVID-19. TCRdb keeps only in-frame clones here, not all; method: immunoSEQ multiplex PCR. The sample shows a few hundred thousand clones, roughly 90% of them seen only once. Sequenced: peripheral blood. Receptors were obtained from a man aged 25-40 years with acute or convalescent COVID-19. CDR3s include the opening cysteine and the closing phenylalanine or tryptophan. Each record gives: J gene, D gene, clone size, V gene, CDR3 protein, CDR3 DNA. A D gene is named only where the DNA matches it firmly. A row's size may be missing; if present it is once, few, many or a size class.

j_call: TRBJ2-7
d_call: -
clone_size: -
v_call: TRBV28
cdr3_aa: CASSFLGRGTTYEQYF
cdr3_nt: TGTGCCAGCAGTTTTCTCGGCCGGGGAACAACCTACGAGCAGTACTTC

j_call: TRBJ2-5
d_call: -
clone_size: few
v_call: TRBV28
cdr3_aa: CASSLSAQGLRETQYF
cdr3_nt: TGTGCCAGCAGTTTATCCGCACAGGGACTAAGAGAGACCCAGTACTTC

j_call: TRBJ2-7
d_call: TRBD2
clone_size: -
v_call: TRBV29-1
cdr3_aa: CSVGGGLADYSYEQYF
cdr3_nt: TGCAGCGTGGGGGGGGGACTAGCCGATTACTCCTACGAGCAGTACTTC

j_call: TRBJ2-3
d_call: -
clone_size: -
v_call: TRBV5-8
cdr3_aa: CASKPSDTQYF
cdr3_nt: TGTGCCAGCAAGCCATCTGATACGCAGTATTTT

j_call: TRBJ2-5
d_call: TRBD2
clone_size: -
v_call: TRBV15
cdr3_aa: CATSRDQGGETQYF
cdr3_nt: TGTGCCACCAGCAGAGATCAGGGAGGGGAGACCCAGTACTTC

j_call: TRBJ1-2
d_call: TRBD1
clone_size: -
v_call: TRBV15
cdr3_aa: CASGQGNYGYTF
cdr3_nt: TGTGCCTCTGGACAGGGGAACTATGGCTACACCTTC

j_call: TRBJ2-2
d_call: -
clone_size: -
v_call: TRBV7-9
cdr3_aa: CASSLGIFQGRKTGELFF
cdr3_nt: TGTGCCAGCAGCTTAGGAATTTTTCAAGGGAGGAAAACCGGGGAGCTGTTTTTT

j_call: TRBJ2-1
d_call: -
clone_size: -
v_call: TRBV6-5
cdr3_aa: CASSPIAGTYNEQFF
cdr3_nt: TGTGCCAGCAGTCCCATCGCGGGAACCTACAATGAGCAGTTCTTC

j_call: TRBJ2-1
d_call: TRBD2
clone_size: few
v_call: TRBV28
cdr3_aa: CASSFAAGGRDEQFF
cdr3_nt: TGTGCCAGCAGTTTTGCAGCGGGAGGTAGGGATGAGCAGTTCTTC

j_call: TRBJ2-2
d_call: TRBD1
clone_size: -
v_call: TRBV10-2
cdr3_aa: CASSVPHRGAGELFF
cdr3_nt: TGCGCCAGCAGTGTGCCCCACAGGGGAGCCGGGGAGCTGTTTTTT

j_call: TRBJ2-3
d_call: -
clone_size: -
v_call: TRBV7-9
cdr3_aa: CASRGRGSSTDTQYF
cdr3_nt: TGTGCCAGCCGAGGCAGGGGCTCTAGCACAGATACGCAGTATTTT

j_call: TRBJ1-4
d_call: -
clone_size: -
v_call: TRBV6-5
cdr3_aa: CASKLQGATNEKLFF
cdr3_nt: TGTGCCAGCAAATTACAGGGAGCAACTAATGAAAAACTGTTTTTT

j_call: TRBJ1-2
d_call: TRBD1
clone_size: -
v_call: TRBV7-2
cdr3_aa: CASSSRQGGMSGYTF
cdr3_nt: TGTGCCAGCAGCTCCAGGCAGGGGGGCATGAGTGGCTACACCTTC

j_call: TRBJ2-3
d_call: -
clone_size: -
v_call: TRBV6-5
cdr3_aa: CASSFQGSRTDTQYF
cdr3_nt: TGTGCCAGCAGTTTCCAGGGATCGCGCACAGATACGCAGTATTTT

j_call: TRBJ1-6
d_call: -
clone_size: -
v_call: TRBV3-1/TRBV3-2
cdr3_aa: CASSPSQGYRSPLHF
cdr3_nt: TGTGCCAGCAGCCCTTCTCAGGGATATAGATCACCCCTCCACTTT

j_call: TRBJ1-1
d_call: -
clone_size: -
v_call: TRBV10-3
cdr3_aa: CAIRAEFTPTEAFF
cdr3_nt: TGTGCCATCAGGGCGGAGTTTACCCCGACTGAAGCTTTCTTT

j_call: TRBJ1-1
d_call: -
clone_size: -
v_call: TRBV12-3/TRBV12-4
cdr3_aa: CASSSRGRAEAFF
cdr3_nt: TGTGCCAGCAGTTCCCGGGGGAGGGCTGAAGCTTTCTTT

j_call: TRBJ2-3
d_call: -
clone_size: -
v_call: TRBV7-9
cdr3_aa: CASSLMPGAGTDTQYF
cdr3_nt: TGTGCCAGCAGCTTGATGCCCGGAGCTGGCACAGATACGCAGTATTTT

j_call: TRBJ1-3
d_call: -
clone_size: once
v_call: TRBV28
cdr3_aa: CASSPLQGQTWNTIYF
cdr3_nt: TGTGCCAGCAGTCCACTCCAAGGACAGACGTGGAACACCATATATTTT

j_call: TRBJ1-3
d_call: TRBD1
clone_size: -
v_call: TRBV28
cdr3_aa: CASSWDRGRNTIYF
cdr3_nt: TGTGCCAGCAGTTGGGACAGAGGTAGAAACACCATATATTTT